Following are 7 T cell receptor beta chains from one sample sequenced in a study of shared clonotypes between healthy human individuals. Data came from immunoSEQ multiplex PCR; TCRdb stores just in-frame clones and leaves some out. The table records about 460,000 clones, 77% of them present only once. The source material was PBMCs. The receptors originated from a woman between 40 and 55 years old in good health. Some clones in this sample may be carry-over from other donors' samples.

This chain joins TRBV4-1 and TRBJ2-1; D is perhaps TRBD1 or TRBD2 (6 bases each). The CDR3 totals 12 residues. The V end was cut by 3 bases, the J end by 12 bases, with 12 bases between. CDR1 is MGHRA and CDR2 is YSYEKL in the germline V gene. The DNA of the CDR3 is TGCGCCAGCAGCCAGGGCGGGACAAGGCAGTTCTTC. This gives the protein CASSQGGTRQFF.

The chain has TRBV5-1 and TRBJ2-6, with TRBD1 as a possible D gene (5 bases). The germline gives CDR1 SGHRS, CDR2 YFSETQ. The length of the CDR3 is 16 residues. The V end was cut by 0 bases, the J end by 2 bases, with 9 bases between. This CDR3 is CASSLALGPGANVLTF. As DNA, the CDR3 is TGCGCCAGCAGCTTGGCCTTGGGGCCTGGGGCCAACGTCCTGACTTTC.

The table lists this clone with a count of one. V gene TRBV30 combines with J gene TRBJ2-5, with no clear D. TRBJ2-7 explains the end of the DNA better; the J call may be wrong. There are 12 residues in the CDR3. Germline CDR1 reads GTSNPN; CDR2 reads SVGIG (reference sequence). For the CDR3, the DNA is TGTGCCTGGAGTGTTTTGGGGTACGAGCAGTACTTC. Residues: CAWSVLGYEQYF.

The chain employs TRBV11-2 and TRBJ2-4; D call uncertain. Looked up from germline, CDR1 is SGHAT and CDR2 is FQNNGV. Trimming pared 5 bases from V and 2 bases from J, leaving 10 bases between. CDR3 length: 14 amino acids. CDR3 DNA sequence: TGTGCCAGCAGCCCCGGCCAGTCCAAAAACATTCAGTACTTC. This codes for CASSPGQSKNIQYF.

This clone was picked up one time. This rearrangement joins TRBV7-9 to TRBJ1-2; 11 bases match TRBD1. V dropped 5 bases and J dropped 7; count of bases not matched to a gene: 3. The CDR3 length is 13 residues. In germline, CDR1 is SEHNR, CDR2 FQNEAQ (reference sequence). CDR3 protein: CASSGQGAGGYTF. CDR3 nucleotide sequence: TGTGCCAGCAGCGGACAGGGGGCGGGTGGCTACACCTTC.

The V and J genes are TRBV6-1 and TRBJ1-1; 8 positions agree with TRBD1. The CDR3 is 14 residues long. The V gene's germline CDR1 is MNHNS and CDR2 SASEGT. J lost 1 base, V lost 8 bases, and 6 bases had no gene match. As DNA, the CDR3 is TGTGCCAGCTCTGTTGGACAGGGGAACACTGAAGCTTTCTTT. It is translated as CASSVGQGNTEAFF.

As concerns this clone: With a far larger clone one base away, a read error is the likely cause. The chain couples TRBV6-5 to TRBJ1-4; 7 bases line up with TRBD1. There are 13 residues in the CDR3. The V segment lost 6 bases and the J segment 11 bases; nucleotides outside the gene matches: 9. The germline gives CDR1 MNHEY, CDR2 SVGAGI. This CDR3 is CASRQGNRDKLFF. Here the CDR3 DNA reads TGTGCCAGCAGACAGGGGAATCGGGATAAACTGTTTTTT.